Here is one TCR beta chain with its context. This entry comes from a study of blood T cell repertoires in COVID-19. Study information: Sources were T cells, B-cell-depleted T cells, or PBMCs; the material itself was cDNA or gDNA.

Clones were read by immunoSEQ multiplex PCR, and TCRdb kept only the in-frame ones, dropping some. The sample includes some 400,000 clones, 85% to 90% seen only once; the top ten take 6.5%. This sequence was found in a man younger than 30 with active or convalescent COVID-19. The specimen sequenced was peripheral blood.

CDR3 bases: TGTGCCAGCAGCTTATTAAGGGGCAATGGCTACACCTTC. Translated: CASSLLRGNGYTF. The chain uses TRBV7-3 and TRBJ1-2, with D tentatively TRBD1 (5 bases). Trimming left V 2 bases short and J 6 bases short, with 10 bases between. The CDR3 runs to 13 residues. Germline CDR1 and CDR2: SGHTA and FQGTGA.